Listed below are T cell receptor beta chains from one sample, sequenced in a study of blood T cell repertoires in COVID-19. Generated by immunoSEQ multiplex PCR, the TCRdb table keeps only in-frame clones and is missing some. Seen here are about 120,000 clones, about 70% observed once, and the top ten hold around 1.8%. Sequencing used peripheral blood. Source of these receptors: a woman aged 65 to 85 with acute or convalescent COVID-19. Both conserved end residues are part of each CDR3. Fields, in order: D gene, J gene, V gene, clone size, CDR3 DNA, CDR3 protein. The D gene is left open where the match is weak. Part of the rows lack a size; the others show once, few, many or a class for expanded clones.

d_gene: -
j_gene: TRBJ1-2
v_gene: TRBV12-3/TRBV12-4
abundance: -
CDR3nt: TGTGCCAGCAGCCACGGGATTAACTATGGCTACACCTTC
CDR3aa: CASSHGINYGYTF

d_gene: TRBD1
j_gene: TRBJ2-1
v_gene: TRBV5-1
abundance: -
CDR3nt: TGCGCCAGCAGCATCGGACAGGCTAGGGAATACGCTGAGCAGTTCTTC
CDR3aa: CASSIGQAREYAEQFF

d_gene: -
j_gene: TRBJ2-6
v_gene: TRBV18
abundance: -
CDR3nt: TGTGCCAGCTCACCAGTTAGGGTCAGGGATTCTGGGGCCAACGTCCTGACTTTC
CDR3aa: CASSPVRVRDSGANVLTF

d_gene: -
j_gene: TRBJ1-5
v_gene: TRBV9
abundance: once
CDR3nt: TGTGCCAGCAGCGTAGAGGGAGATGGGCAGCCCCAGCATTTT
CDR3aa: CASSVEGDGQPQHF

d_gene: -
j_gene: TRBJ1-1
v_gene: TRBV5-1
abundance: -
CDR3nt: TGCGCCAGCAGCTTGGCCGGGTCAAACACTGAAGCTTTCTTT
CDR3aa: CASSLAGSNTEAFF

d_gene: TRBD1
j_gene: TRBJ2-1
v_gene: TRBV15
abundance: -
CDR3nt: TGTGCCACCAGCAGAGCCGGGACAGGGGACAATGAGCAGTTCTTC
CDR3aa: CATSRAGTGDNEQFF

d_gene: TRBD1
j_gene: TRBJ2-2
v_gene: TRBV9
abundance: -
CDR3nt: TGTGCCAGCAGCGCCTCAGGGGGTGTCGGGGAGCTGTTTTTT
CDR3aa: CASSASGGVGELFF

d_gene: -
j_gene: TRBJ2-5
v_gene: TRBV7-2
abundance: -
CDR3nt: TGTGCCAGCAGCCCCCCGTGGACAGAGCGGACCCAGTACTTC
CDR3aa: CASSPPWTERTQYF

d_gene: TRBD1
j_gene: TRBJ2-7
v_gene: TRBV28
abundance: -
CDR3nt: TGTGCCAGCACTTGGAGTTCACAGGGGCGCCGGTACGAGCAGTACTTC
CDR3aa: CASTWSSQGRRYEQYF

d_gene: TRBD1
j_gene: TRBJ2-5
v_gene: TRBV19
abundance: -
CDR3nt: TGTGCCAGTAGTAAGGACAGGGGAGGGGAGACCCAGTACTTC
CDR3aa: CASSKDRGGETQYF

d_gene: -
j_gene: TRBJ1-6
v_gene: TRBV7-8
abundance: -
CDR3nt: TGTGCCAGCAGCTCCCGGGAGGGTGGTCGTTCACCCCTCCACTTT
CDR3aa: CASSSREGGRSPLHF

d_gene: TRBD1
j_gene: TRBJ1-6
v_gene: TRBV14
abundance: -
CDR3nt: TGTGCCAGCAGCCCGCCCGGGACAGCAAATTCACCCCTCCACTTT
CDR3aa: CASSPPGTANSPLHF

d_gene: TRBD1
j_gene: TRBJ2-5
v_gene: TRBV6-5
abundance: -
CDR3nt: TGTGCCCGCGGCACGGGACAGGGGTACCAAGAGACCCAGTACTTC
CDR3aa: CARGTGQGYQETQYF

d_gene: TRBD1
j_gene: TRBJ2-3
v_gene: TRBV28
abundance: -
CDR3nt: TGTGCCAGCAGTTTAAGCAGGGGGATGGTGGCAGATACGCAGTATTTT
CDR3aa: CASSLSRGMVADTQYF

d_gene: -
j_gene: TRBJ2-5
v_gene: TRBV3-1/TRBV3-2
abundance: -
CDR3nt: TGTGCCAGCAGCCAAGATAATCAACCCGGAGGGGCCCAGTACTTC
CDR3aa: CASSQDNQPGGAQYF

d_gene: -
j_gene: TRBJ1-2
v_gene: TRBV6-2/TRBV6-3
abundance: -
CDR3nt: TGTGCCAGCAGCGCGTTTACAGAGGGATATGGCTACACCTTC
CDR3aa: CASSAFTEGYGYTF

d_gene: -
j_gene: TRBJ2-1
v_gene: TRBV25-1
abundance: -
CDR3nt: TGTGCCAGCAGCTACCTCTCCGGCAATGAGCAGTTCTTC
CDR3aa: CASSYLSGNEQFF

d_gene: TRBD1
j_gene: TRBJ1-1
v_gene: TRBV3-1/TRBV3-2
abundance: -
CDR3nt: TGTGCCAGCACCCGAGGGTGGAGGGGGCGTGGGACTGAAGCTTTCTTT
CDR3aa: CASTRGWRGRGTEAFF

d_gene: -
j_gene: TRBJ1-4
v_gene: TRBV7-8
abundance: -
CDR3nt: TGTGCCAGCAGCTTGAGGAGGGGCGGGGAAAAACTGTTTTTT
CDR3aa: CASSLRRGGEKLFF

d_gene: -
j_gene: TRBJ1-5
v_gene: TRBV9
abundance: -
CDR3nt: TGTGCCAGCAGCCTCGGACTCCATCAGCCCCAGCATTTT
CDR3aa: CASSLGLHQPQHF

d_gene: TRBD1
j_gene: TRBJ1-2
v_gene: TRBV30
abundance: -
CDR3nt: TGTGCCTGGAGTGACCATTTCGACAGGGTCGTGGTGAGCTACACCTTC
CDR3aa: CAWSDHFDRVVVSYTF

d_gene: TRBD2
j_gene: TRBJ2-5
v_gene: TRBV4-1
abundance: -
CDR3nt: TGCGCCAGCAGCCAGCTCGGGACTAGCGGGACGGAGACCCAGTACTTC
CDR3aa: CASSQLGTSGTETQYF

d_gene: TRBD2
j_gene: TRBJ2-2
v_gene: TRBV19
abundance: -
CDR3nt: TGTGCCAGTAGTATAGGAGCGGGGGGCTCCACCGGGGAGCTGTTTTTT
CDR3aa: CASSIGAGGSTGELFF

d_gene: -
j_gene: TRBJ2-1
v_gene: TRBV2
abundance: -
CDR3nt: TGTGCCAGCAGTAAGCACAATGAGCAGTTCTTC
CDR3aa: CASSKHNEQFF

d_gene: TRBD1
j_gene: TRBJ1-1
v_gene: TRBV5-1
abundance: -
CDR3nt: TGCGCCAGCAGCTGGACAGGGGGTGGTACTGAAGCTTTCTTT
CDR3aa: CASSWTGGGTEAFF

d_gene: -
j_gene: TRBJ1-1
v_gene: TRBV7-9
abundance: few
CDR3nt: TGTGCCAGCAGCCCGGGTCGGGTGAACACTGAAGCTTTCTTT
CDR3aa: CASSPGRVNTEAFF

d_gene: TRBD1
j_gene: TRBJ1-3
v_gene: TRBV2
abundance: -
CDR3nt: TGTGCCAGCAGGACAGGGAGCTCTGGAAACACCATATATTTT
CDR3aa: CASRTGSSGNTIYF

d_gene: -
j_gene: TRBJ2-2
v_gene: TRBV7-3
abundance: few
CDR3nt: TGTGCCAGCAGCTCCCGGAACACCGGGGAGCTGTTTTTT
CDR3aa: CASSSRNTGELFF

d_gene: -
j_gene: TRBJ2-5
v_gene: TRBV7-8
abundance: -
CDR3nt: TGTGCCAGCAGCTTACAGGGGGAGACCCAGTACTTC
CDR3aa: CASSLQGETQYF

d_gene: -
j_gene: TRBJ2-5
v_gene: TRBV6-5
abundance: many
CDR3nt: TGTGCCAGCAACTCCCGAGGGACCCAGTACTTC
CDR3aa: CASNSRGTQYF

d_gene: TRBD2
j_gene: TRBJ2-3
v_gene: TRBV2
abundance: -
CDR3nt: TGTGCCAGCAGTGTGGGACTAGCGGGGGGGCCGGATACGCAGTATTTT
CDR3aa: CASSVGLAGGPDTQYF

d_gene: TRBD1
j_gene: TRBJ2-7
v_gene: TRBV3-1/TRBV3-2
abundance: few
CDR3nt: TGTGCCAGCAGCGTACGACAGGGGATGTACGAGCAGTACTTC
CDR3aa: CASSVRQGMYEQYF

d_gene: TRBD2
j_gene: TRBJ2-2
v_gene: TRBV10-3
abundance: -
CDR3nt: TGTGCCGTACAACTAGCGGGCGGCACCGGGGAGCTGTTTTTT
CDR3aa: CAVQLAGGTGELFF

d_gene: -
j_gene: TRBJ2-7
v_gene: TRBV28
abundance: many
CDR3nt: TGTGCCAGCAGTTCGGGAATTCTCTACGAGCAGTACTTC
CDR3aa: CASSSGILYEQYF